This TCR beta chain stems from a study of T cell responses to AZD1222 COVID-19 vaccine. Study observations and caveats: A rise in Spike-specific TCR breadth and depth followed two AZD1222 doses. Repertoire sampling was restricted to post-peak T cell response timepoints. White British ancestry dominated among donors, who included more females, and clonal diversity was possibly underestimated.

Assay used: immunoSEQ multiplex PCR; TCRdb lists only in-frame clones, some missing. The data hold fewer than 65,000 clones, with about 80% observed a single time. Trimming cost V 5 bases and J 3 bases, with 5 bases left between them. The CDR3 has 10 amino acids. Germline CDR1 is DFQATT and CDR2 is SNEGSKA (reference sequence). As concerns this clone: The target antigen is unknown.

V usage is TRBV20-1 and J usage is TRBJ2-7; D is unresolved. This specimen was peripheral blood, taken on day 0 of AZD1222 vaccination. This sequence originates from an adult in good health. The DNA for the CDR3 is TGCAGTGCTGGAAACTACGAGCAGTACTTC. Encoded protein: CSAGNYEQYF.